One sample yielded the 2 T cell receptor beta chains listed below, sequenced in a study of CD8 T cells in ankylosing spondylitis. TCRdb ran MiXCR on the 5' RACE reads and lists one entry per CDR3 protein. The sample yields roughly 440,000 distinct CDR3 sequences, 17% seen once. Study-wide points: Characteristic of ankylosing spondylitis blood, it appeared, was a TCR beta motif comprising roughly eight highly homologous variants.

What these receptors recognize is not known. Input material: blood, either unsorted or a sorted T cell fraction (not recorded which). Source of these receptors: a male donor with ankylosing spondylitis.

This clonotype was recorded at least ten times. Here the CDR3 DNA reads TGCGCCAGCAGCTTGGTGTCTAGCGGGGGTTACGACTACGAGCAGTACTTC. It is translated as CASSLVSSGGYDYEQYF. This chain uses TRBV5-1 with TRBJ2-7, with TRBD2 matching 10 bases. V lost 0 bases to trimming and J lost 3 bases; unmatched junction nucleotides: 9. This CDR3 comprises 17 residues. The germline V gene encodes CDR1 SGHRS and CDR2 YFSETQ.

The rearrangement uses TRBV20-1 and TRBJ2-6; 12 bases are a match to TRBD1. CDR3 size: 17 residues. The junction had 9 bases not matched to a gene; V was cut back by 5 bases and J by 4 bases. Germline-derived CDR1 and CDR2 are DFQATT and SNEGSKA (reference sequence). The CDR3 DNA sequence: TGCAGTGCTTCCGGGACAGGGGGCGCAGGAGGGGCCAACGTCCTGACTTTC. Protein: CSASGTGGAGGANVLTF.